Listed here are 23 T cell receptor beta chains from one sample, sequenced in a study of blood T cells in healthy people across ages (dated by TCRdb to the mid-2010s). Receptor amplification or capture employed 5' RACE. TCRdb records Illumina HiSeq 2500 as the sequencer. A second PCR of about 6 to 11 cycles was performed with a sample-barcoded 5' primer and a J-beta primer mix. Using fastp at Q25 and MiXCR, TCRdb reprocessed the public reads and kept productive beta chains. Each CDR3 protein gets just one entry, which takes the most common genes and DNA from the rows behind it. Counted in this sample were some 1.5 million distinct CDR3 sequences; under 30% of them appeared once. Jointly, the top ten make up roughly 8% of the sample. Specimen: blood. These receptors were taken from a young woman in good health.

This clonotype was counted ten times or more. The chain employs TRBV10-3 and TRBJ2-5; perhaps TRBD2 as D (5 bases). The V gene's germline CDR1 is ENHRY and CDR2 SYGVKD. There are 13 residues in the CDR3. V was shortened by 2 bases and J by 1 base, with 5 bases between the two germline ends. CDR3 protein: CAISERGQETQYF. DNA for the CDR3: TGTGCCATCAGTGAGCGGGGCCAAGAGACCCAGTACTTC.

This chain connects TRBV7-3 to TRBJ2-4; no reliable D call. Trimming left V 0 bases short and J 3 bases short, with 3 bases between. This CDR3 spans 13 amino acids. Germline V CDR1 and CDR2: SGHTA, FQGTGA. The CDR3 here is CASSLTHKNIQYF. The DNA of the CDR3 is TGTGCCAGCAGCTTAACGCACAAAAACATTCAGTACTTC.

The genes are TRBV20-1 and TRBJ2-2; 14 bases align to TRBD2. CDR3 length: 15 amino acids. Germline V gene lookup returns CDR1 DFQATT and CDR2 SNEGSKA (reference sequence). With V trimmed by 5 bases and J by 6 bases, 5 bases remained unmatched. CDR3 in DNA: TGCAGTGCTCCTAAGACTAGCGGGAGGGCCGGGGAGCTGTTTTTT. Protein sequence: CSAPKTSGRAGELFF.

The gene calls are TRBV4-1 and TRBJ1-2, with D possibly TRBD1 on 6 matching bases. The ends were cut back, 4 bases at V and 2 bases at J, with 17 bases in the middle. Germline V gene data show CDR1 as MGHRA and CDR2 as YSYEKL. This CDR3 is 16 amino acids long. CDR3 residues: CASSPRQGQTNYGYTF. The CDR3, as DNA: TGCGCCAGCAGCCCGCGTCAGGGGCAGACGAACTATGGCTACACCTTC.

This sequence joins TRBV10-3 and TRBJ2-5; 11 nucleotides agree with TRBD2. Looked up from germline, CDR1 is ENHRY and CDR2 is SYGVKD. CDR3 length equals 17 residues. V lost 10 bases to trimming and J lost 6 bases; unmatched junction nucleotides: 19. The CDR3 loop reads CATRGLAGGLPGKTQYF. The CDR3 DNA reads as TGTGCCACCAGGGGGCTAGCGGGAGGCCTACCCGGAAAGACCCAGTACTTC.

The chain combines TRBV27 with TRBJ2-4; perhaps TRBD2 as D (7 bases). Judging by the DNA end, TRBJ2-7 fits better; the J call may be wrong. CDR3 length: 16 amino acids. Germline-derived CDR1 and CDR2 are MNHEY and SMNVEV (reference sequence). This CDR3 is CASSLRAGALSYEQYF. In DNA form, the CDR3 reads TGTGCCAGCAGTTTGCGGGCGGGGGCCCTCTCCTACGAGCAGTACTTC.

This rearrangement joins TRBV29-1 to TRBJ1-1, with 9 bases matching TRBD1. This CDR3 contains 14 residues. Per the germline V gene, CDR1 is SQVTM and CDR2 is ANQGSEA. The V and J ends lost 7 bases and 1 base, in that order; junction bases with no gene match: 7. The CDR3 region is CSAYRGQRNTEAFF. CDR3 nucleotides: TGCAGCGCATACAGGGGGCAGAGGAACACTGAAGCTTTCTTT.

In its sample, this clonotype was seen a few times. This chain connects TRBV3-1 to TRBJ1-1; TRBD1 is a possible D gene (6 bases). The CDR3 spans 17 residues. V shed 6 bases and J shed 1 base, with 21 bases lying between them. Germline V lookup: CDR1 LGHDT, CDR2 YNNKEL (reference sequence). The CDR3 protein is CASRLHGGGAGNTEAFF. The CDR3 bases are TGTGCCAGCAGACTCCATGGCGGGGGCGCGGGGAACACTGAAGCTTTCTTT.

At least ten counts were recorded for this clonotype. V is TRBV12-3 or TRBV12-4 and J is TRBJ2-7; D is perhaps TRBD2 (6 bases). The CDR3 runs to 12 residues. Trimming cost V 6 bases and J 10 bases, with 16 bases left between them. The CDR3 bases are TGTGCCAGCAGGGTTGCCGGGACTCCTCAGTACTTC. It encodes CASRVAGTPQYF.

This clonotype showed up just a few times. V usage is TRBV10-3 and J usage is TRBJ2-2; D tentatively reads TRBD1 or TRBD2 (5 bases each). V dropped 2 bases and J dropped 6 bases, with 19 bases sitting between them. The germline V gene has CDR1 ENHRY and CDR2 SYGVKD. This CDR3 has 17 residues. Written as DNA, the CDR3 is TGTGCCATCAGTGAGGAGGGGAAGATACTAGGACCCGGGGAGCTGTTTTTT. Its protein is CAISEEGKILGPGELFF.

This clonotype was observed a few times. This chain joins TRBV7-9 and TRBJ1-2, with a weak D call TRBD1 (5 bases). Germline-derived CDR1 and CDR2 are SEHNR and FQNEAQ (reference sequence). This CDR3 region has 13 residues. The V end lost 5 bases, the J end lost 5 bases, and 12 bases lay between the germline ends. DNA of the CDR3: TGTGCCAGCAGCGGGTCAGGGATTTATGGCTACACCTTC. Translating it yields CASSGSGIYGYTF.

Only a few counts were recorded for this clonotype. The rearrangement uses TRBV30 and TRBJ2-1; possible D gene TRBD2, 6 bases. The germline V gene has CDR1 GTSNPN and CDR2 SVGIG (reference sequence). This CDR3 contains 14 residues. The V gene lost 8 bases and the J gene lost 5 bases, with 19 bases spanning the gap. In DNA, the CDR3 is TGTGCCGCATCCTGCGGACTAAGAGACAATGAGCAGTTCTTC. Its translation is CAASCGLRDNEQFF. The full variable domain, in which reference TRBV30 and TRBJ2-1 provide the parts outside the CDR3, is SQTIHQWPATLVQPVGSPLSLECTVEGTSNPNLYWYRQAAGRGLQLLFYSVGIGQISSEVPQNLSASRPQDRQFILSSKKLLLSDSGFYLCAASCGLRDNEQFFGPGTRLTVL.

The chain recombines TRBV20-1 with TRBJ2-5, with D possibly TRBD1 on 6 matching bases. Gene TRBJ2-7 matches the end of the DNA better, so the J call may be wrong. The length of the CDR3 is 14 residues. CDR1 is DFQATT, CDR2 SNEGSKA, per germline (reference sequence). The CDR3 region is CSAASGTRNYEQYF. In nucleotides, the CDR3 is TGCAGTGCTGCCTCCGGGACAAGAAACTACGAGCAGTACTTC.

The gene calls are TRBV6-4 and TRBJ1-1; TRBD1 might be the D (6 bases). V lost 2 bases, J lost 4 bases, and 11 bases lay in between. Germline CDR1 MRHNA, CDR2 SNTAGT. CDR3 size: 14 residues. The CDR3 loop reads CASSDRGGATEAFF. CDR3 nucleotide sequence: TGTGCCAGCAGTGACCGGGGGGGGGCCACTGAAGCTTTCTTT.

This clonotype was seen repeatedly, ten times or more. One end of the junction fails to match germline, which may point to a read error. The CDR3 is CASSLTGTEQYF. CDR3 DNA sequence: TGTGCCAGCAGCCTAACAGGGACCGAGCAGTACTTC. The chain recombines TRBV7-3 with TRBJ2-7; possibly TRBD1 for D (6 bases). CDR1 and CDR2 (germline): SGHTA, FQGTGA. The CDR3 contains 12 residues.

Turning to this clonotype: At one boundary the junction diverges from the germline segment, which might be a read error. The V gene is TRBV6-2 or TRBV6-3, the J gene TRBJ1-1, with D perhaps TRBD1 (5 bases). Germline CDR1 MNHEY, CDR2 SVGEGT. The CDR3 is 13 amino acids. The CDR3 here is CASNRNLGAEAFF. Written as DNA, the CDR3 is TGCGCCAGCAACAGGAACTTGGGGGCTGAAGCTTTCTTT.

In its sample, this clonotype was seen a few times. The chain employs TRBV11-2 and TRBJ2-3; no definite D call. Trimming took off 5 bases at V and 8 bases at J, with 14 bases between the two ends. Per the germline V gene, CDR1 is SGHAT and CDR2 is FQNNGV. The CDR3 totals 13 residues. Here the CDR3 DNA reads TGTGCCAGCAGCCTTCTTGATCCCGGTACGCAGTATTTT. This translates into CASSLLDPGTQYF.

This clonotype was detected only a few times. V and J are TRBV7-3 and TRBJ2-6; 8 bases line up with TRBD2. Germline V gene sequence: CDR1 SGHTA, CDR2 FQGTGA. There are 17 residues in the CDR3. After removal of 5 bases from V and 1 base from J, the junction contained 7 bases not matched to a gene. CDR3 region: CASSPAASGSGANVLTF. CDR3 in DNA: TGTGCCAGCAGCCCCGCGGCTAGCGGGTCTGGGGCCAACGTCCTGACTTTC.

This clonotype was observed a few times. J is TRBJ1-2 and V is TRBV7-2; D gene uncertain. Germline V CDR1 and CDR2: SGHTA, FQGNSA. The CDR3 loop spans 14 amino acids. Trimming cost V 1 base and J 4 bases, with 10 bases left between them. CDR3 sequence (DNA): TGTGCCAGCAGCTTAGGGCGGGCGCCCTATGGCTACACCTTC. Amino acids: CASSLGRAPYGYTF. Combining the CDR3 with reference TRBV7-2 and TRBJ1-2 gives the whole variable domain GAGVSQSPSNKVTEKGKDVELRCDPISGHTALYWYRQSLGQGLEFLIYFQGNSAPDKSGLPSDRFSAERTGGSVSTLTIQRTQQEDSAVYLCASSLGRAPYGYTFGSGTRLTVV.

This clonotype was counted between two and nine times. The chain joins TRBV4-3 to TRBJ2-1; 9 bases are shared with TRBD2. CDR1 is LGHNA, CDR2 YSLEER, per germline. Losses at the gene ends were 0 bases for V and 8 bases for J; bases not matched to a gene: 20. The CDR3 runs 20 residues. CDR3 region: CASSQDTEREEWLAGDEQFF. CDR3 coding DNA: TGCGCCAGCAGCCAAGATACGGAGCGGGAGGAATGGCTTGCGGGGGATGAGCAGTTCTTC.

This clonotype was detected only once. The CDR3 nucleotides are TGTGCCATCAGTGAGACTGGGGGAACTGAGCAGTTCTTC. Translation gives CAISETGGTEQFF. This sequence joins TRBV10-3 and TRBJ2-1; D might be TRBD1 or TRBD2, each matching 5 bases. CDR3 length: 13 amino acids. Trimming cost V 2 bases and J 9 bases, with 11 bases left between them. CDR1 is ENHRY and CDR2 is SYGVKD in the germline V gene.

Details on this clonotype: Germline is not matched at one junction end, which may reflect a read error. The chain joins TRBV12-3 or TRBV12-4 to TRBJ1-2; the D is unclear. This CDR3 contains 13 residues. CDR3 DNA sequence: TGTGCCAGTAGTTACCGGGCTCCCTATGGCTACACCTTC. Amino acids: CASSYRAPYGYTF.

The chain joins TRBV7-9 to TRBJ2-1; D not certain. The CDR3 sequence is 15 residues long. Germline CDR1 and CDR2: SEHNR and FQNEAQ (reference sequence). V was shortened by 5 bases and J by 5 bases, with 16 bases between the two germline ends. The CDR3 DNA is TGTGCCAGCAGCCTAACCGGTGGCAGTAACAATGAGCAGTTCTTC. Protein: CASSLTGGSNNEQFF.